This T cell receptor (beta chain) was sequenced for a study of neoadjuvant anti-PD-1 for oral cavity cancer. Clones were read by immunoSEQ multiplex PCR, and TCRdb kept only the in-frame ones, dropping some. In the table there are about 72,000 clones, 83% of which are singletons. The CDR3 loop spans 17 amino acids. The V gene end was trimmed by 1 base and the J gene end by 6 bases; junction bases not matched to a gene: 12. Germline lookup yields CDR1 SGHRS and CDR2 YFSETQ. The sequenced sample was PBMCs, obtained before nivolumab (anti-PD-1) treatment. The TCR comes from a person aged 40-85 years with oral cavity squamous cell carcinoma. The chain joins TRBV5-1 to TRBJ1-4; 7 bases agree with TRBD1. In nucleotides, the CDR3 is TGCGCCAGCAGCTTGATGGGACAGAGTATGTGGGATGAAAAACTGTTTTTT. It codes for CASSLMGQSMWDEKLFF.